This entry describes one TCR beta chain. This sample stems from a study of blood T cell repertoires in COVID-19. Study-level background: COVID-19 samples from acute and convalescent phases originated in the United States, Italy and Spain.

The data were produced by immunoSEQ multiplex PCR, yet TCRdb's version contains in-frame clones alone and is incomplete. The sample consists of fewer than 350,000 clones, 86% of them appearing once. The CDR3 is made up of 15 amino acids. V was pared by 8 bases and J by 2 bases, with 16 bases between. Per germline, CDR1 MNHEY and CDR2 SMNVEV (reference sequence). The chain has TRBV27 and TRBJ2-1; tentative D call: TRBD1 (7 bases). Sequenced sample: peripheral blood. This sequence originates from a woman aged 25 to 39 who had recovered from COVID-19. CDR3 sequence: CASRGGTATYNEQFF. DNA of the CDR3: TGTGCCAGCCGCGGCGGGACAGCGACCTACAATGAGCAGTTCTTC.